This T cell receptor beta chain was sequenced during a study of radiotherapy plus CTLA-4 blockade in lung cancer. There are 15 residues in the CDR3. Trimming removed 0 bases at V and 2 bases at J, with 11 bases between. The germline CDR1 and CDR2 sequences are SGHRS and YFSETQ. Sequenced by immunoSEQ multiplex PCR; TCRdb stores in-frame clones only, minus some. The table includes approximately 78,000 clones, more than 75% detected once. The receptor's source is a human donor with non-small cell lung cancer who had a complete response to radiotherapy plus ipilimumab. This sample comprised peripheral blood, obtained from a patient treated with radiotherapy plus ipilimumab. This chain connects TRBV5-1 to TRBJ1-1; the D gene is possibly TRBD1 (5 bases). The CDR3 sequence: CASSLAKGPNTEAFF. CDR3 DNA: TGCGCCAGCAGCTTGGCCAAGGGGCCCAACACTGAAGCTTTCTTT.